This TCR beta chain comes out of a study of read filtering for tumor transcriptome and immune sequencing. Study-wide background: Revised staging placed fewer than ten patients in R-ISS I, about 15 in II, more than five in III. Broader study findings: Single-read clonotypes: 80% to 90% of IR-seq clonotypes (approximately 4% of reads), 74.6% of RNA-seq clonotypes (roughly 43% of reads). This fraction held mixed bone marrow immune cells after CD138-negative sorting.

This clonotype was detected ten times or more. What it binds is unknown. This library used 300 to 450 ng RNA and molecular barcoded adaptors spanning alpha/delta and beta/gamma chains. TCRdb processed the reads anew with MiXCR; each CDR3 protein has one entry. This table has approximately 93,000 distinct CDR3 sequences, 20% to 25% appearing once. CDR3 size: 14 residues. Germline-derived CDR1 and CDR2 are MNHEY and SVGEGT. The V and J ends lost 5 bases and 6 bases, in that order; junction bases with no gene match: 7. This TCR was recovered from a donor at least 40 years old with multiple myeloma. This sequence joins TRBV6-2 or TRBV6-3 and TRBJ2-1; TRBD1 matches at 7 bases. The sample consisted of a population of CD138-negative cells sorted from bone marrow. DNA of the CDR3: TGTGCCAGCAGTGCACAGGGGTGGGTCAATGAGCAGTTCTTC. This codes for CASSAQGWVNEQFF.